Detailed here is one TCR beta chain. The CDR3 runs to 15 residues. Trimming cost V 2 bases and J 1 base, with 6 bases left between them. From germline, CDR1 is MNHNY and CDR2 SVGAGI (reference sequence). The entry originates in a study of blood T cell repertoires in COVID-19. The wider study: Samples taken during acute and convalescent COVID-19 were collected in the United States, Italy and Spain. Sources were T cells, B-cell-depleted T cells, or PBMCs; the material itself was cDNA or gDNA.

Per the authors' pipeline: Researchers report that nucleated cell counts were estimated from reference gene primer amplification. Assay used: immunoSEQ multiplex PCR; TCRdb lists only in-frame clones, some missing. That table supplies the V and J calls and clone size; D and trimming were determined from the DNA. The sample holds some 76,000 clones, more than 75% seen once. The specimen was peripheral blood. J is TRBJ2-6 and V is TRBV6-6; D call uncertain. This TCR was sampled from a woman aged 18-29 years with acute or convalescent COVID-19. The CDR3 region is CASSYERSGANVLTF. The CDR3 DNA follows: TGTGCCAGCAGTTACGAGAGGTCTGGGGCCAACGTCCTGACTTTC.